These T cell receptor beta chains were read from a single sample in a study of T cells in Graves' hyperthyroidism and ophthalmopathy. TCRdb fed the multiplex PCR reads into MiXCR, producing one record per CDR3 protein. The sample includes roughly 560,000 distinct CDR3 sequences, roughly 14% of them seen just once. Sequenced sample: blood. These receptors were collected from a woman in her forties with Graves' ophthalmopathy. CDR3s include the opening cysteine and the closing phenylalanine or tryptophan. The D gene is left open where the match is weak. Only some rows state a clone size, as once, few, many or a class for expanded clones.

CDR3	DNA	size	V	J	D
CASSPGPVRDEQYF	TGTGCCAGCAGCCCTGGGCCCGTTAGGGACGAGCAGTACTTC	few	TRBV5-6	TRBJ2-7	-
CASSPWWMAGGRETQYF	TGTGCCAGCAGCCCCTGGTGGATGGCGGGAGGAAGGGAGACCCAGTACTTC	many	TRBV7-2	TRBJ2-5	TRBD2
CASSLAATAGNTIYF	TGTGCCAGCAGCTTGGCCGCGACAGCTGGAAACACCATATATTTT	-	TRBV12-3/TRBV12-4	TRBJ1-3	-
CASSFRVPGELFF	TGTGCCAGCAGTTTCAGGGTTCCCGGGGAGCTGTTTTTT	-	TRBV12-3/TRBV12-4	TRBJ2-2	-
CASSLGGVTGNQPQHF	TGTGCCAGCAGTCTAGGTGGGGTAACAGGGAATCAGCCCCAGCATTTT	few	TRBV27	TRBJ1-5	-
CASSLIAQGGTGELFF	TGTGCCAGCAGTTTAATTGCACAGGGTGGAACCGGGGAGCTGTTTTTT	few	TRBV28	TRBJ2-2	-
CASLRPGRYEQYF	TGTGCCAGCCTCCGTCCCGGGCGGTACGAGCAGTACTTC	-	TRBV28	TRBJ2-7	-
CNAAPLVAKNIQYF	TGCAATGCAGCACCACTGGTAGCCAAAAACATTCAGTACTTC	-	TRBV20-1	TRBJ2-4	-
CASSRSDNQPQHF	TGTGCCAGCAGCCGCTCGGATAATCAGCCCCAGCATTTT	many	TRBV7-9	TRBJ1-5	-
CASSREGEAQYF	TGTGCCAGCTCGCGGGAGGGGGAGGCGCAGTACTTC	-	TRBV18	TRBJ2-7	TRBD2
CASSSSGTSTYNEQFF	TGTGCCAGCAGTTCCTCCGGGACTTCTACCTACAATGAGCAGTTCTTC	-	TRBV27	TRBJ2-1	-
CASRRDSLDSNQPQHF	TGTGCCAGCAGAAGAGACAGCCTAGATAGCAATCAGCCCCAGCATTTT	many	TRBV6-5	TRBJ1-5	-
CASSFESYSNQPQHF	TGTGCCAGCAGTTTCGAGTCTTATAGCAATCAGCCCCAGCATTTT	many	TRBV12-3/TRBV12-4	TRBJ1-5	-
CASSTGPGDEQYF	TGTGCCAGCAGCACAGGGCCTGGCGACGAGCAGTACTTC	many	TRBV11-3	TRBJ2-7	-
CASSYLQEREWTGELFF	TGTGCCAGCAGTTACTTACAGGAGCGGGAGTGGACCGGGGAGCTGTTTTTT	-	TRBV6-5	TRBJ2-2	TRBD2
CASSKILGEAFF	TGTGCCAGTAGTAAGATTTTAGGTGAAGCTTTCTTT	many	TRBV19	TRBJ1-1	-
CASSTRTGSGNTIYF	TGTGCCAGCAGTACCCGGACAGGTTCTGGAAACACCATATATTTT	many	TRBV12-3/TRBV12-4	TRBJ1-3	TRBD1
CSALDRGGYEQYF	TGCAGTGCTCTAGACAGGGGCGGTTACGAGCAGTACTTC	many	TRBV20-1	TRBJ2-7	TRBD1
CASSDRGAFQETQYF	TGTGCCAGTAGTGACAGGGGCGCCTTCCAAGAGACCCAGTACTTC	many	TRBV19	TRBJ2-5	TRBD1
CASGLVGVTGYTF	TGTGCTAGTGGTTTGGTTGGAGTAACTGGCTACACCTTC	-	TRBV12-5	TRBJ1-2	-
CASRDSYNSPLHF	TGTGCCAGCCGGGACAGCTATAATTCACCCCTCCACTTT	many	TRBV2	TRBJ1-6	TRBD1
CASRQYSNQPQHF	TGTGCCAGCCGTCAGTATAGCAATCAGCCCCAGCATTTT	-	TRBV6-1	TRBJ1-5	-
CASSYSGTAGPYEQYF	TGTGCCAGCAGTTACTCAGGCACCGCTGGCCCTTACGAGCAGTACTTC	many	TRBV6-5	TRBJ2-7	-
CASVTTGAFTEAFF	TGTGCCAGTGTTACAACAGGGGCTTTCACTGAAGCTTTCTTT	many	TRBV6-5	TRBJ1-1	TRBD1
CASSTGIKNQPQHF	TGTGCCAGTAGTACAGGGATAAAGAATCAGCCCCAGCATTTT	many	TRBV19	TRBJ1-5	-
CASSLYLNTGELFF	TGTGCTAGCAGCTTATACCTTAATACCGGGGAGCTGTTTTTT	many	TRBV7-7	TRBJ2-2	-
CASSMFTMNTEAFF	TGTGCCAGTAGTATGTTCACGATGAACACTGAAGCTTTCTTT	many	TRBV19	TRBJ1-1	-
CASSRGQYSYEQYF	TGTGCCAGCAGCCGAGGACAATACTCCTACGAGCAGTACTTC	few	TRBV14	TRBJ2-7	-
CSVEGPSNTEAFF	TGCAGCGTTGAGGGGCCCTCGAACACTGAAGCTTTCTTT	many	TRBV29-1	TRBJ1-1	-
CASSLDNLDTGELFF	TGTGCCAGCAGCTTAGACAACCTGGACACCGGGGAGCTGTTTTTT	-	TRBV11-2	TRBJ2-2	-
CASTYRIGTGDNQPQHF	TGTGCCAGCACCTACCGGATTGGGACAGGGGACAATCAGCCCCAGCATTTT	many	TRBV6-2/TRBV6-3	TRBJ1-5	TRBD1
CASSFTGTGGLKTQYF	TGTGCCAGCAGCTTTACCGGGACAGGGGGCTTAAAGACCCAGTACTTC	many	TRBV11-2	TRBJ2-5	TRBD1
CASSSLGGDIQYF	TGTGCCAGCAGTTCCCTGGGGGGGGACATTCAGTACTTC	many	TRBV6-2/TRBV6-3	TRBJ2-4	TRBD2
CASNVGAGAGETQYF	TGTGCCAGCAATGTGGGGGCAGGAGCCGGAGAGACCCAGTACTTC	many	TRBV2	TRBJ2-5	-
CASSLFSGTGEQYF	TGTGCCAGCAGTTTGTTCAGCGGGACTGGCGAGCAGTACTTC	many	TRBV12-3/TRBV12-4	TRBJ2-7	TRBD2
CSVSGTDVELYGYTF	TGCAGCGTTAGTGGGACGGACGTCGAATTGTATGGCTACACCTTC	many	TRBV29-1	TRBJ1-2	-
CASSLKAGLKETQYF	TGTGCCAGCAGCTTAAAAGCGGGATTAAAAGAGACCCAGTACTTC	-	TRBV7-2	TRBJ2-5	TRBD2
CASSTPIAGGPEYQETQYF	TGTGCCAGCAGTACCCCCATAGCGGGAGGGCCGGAGTACCAAGAGACCCAGTACTTC	many	TRBV28	TRBJ2-5	TRBD2
CAWSFGSAGRTEAFF	TGTGCCTGGAGTTTCGGGAGTGCGGGGCGCACTGAAGCTTTCTTT	many	TRBV30	TRBJ1-1	-
CASSHSRGNGEETQYF	TGTGCCAGCAGTCACTCCCGAGGAAACGGGGAAGAGACCCAGTACTTC	many	TRBV12-3/TRBV12-4	TRBJ2-5	-
CASSTGTSGQETQYF	TGTGCCAGCAGCACCGGGACTAGCGGCCAAGAGACCCAGTACTTC	many	TRBV2	TRBJ2-5	TRBD2
CASVDGSGNTIYF	TGTGCCAGCGTGGACGGCTCTGGAAACACCATATATTTT	many	TRBV28	TRBJ1-3	-
CASVGQGDYGYTF	TGTGCCTCTGTGGGGCAAGGGGACTATGGCTACACCTTC	many	TRBV28	TRBJ1-2	-
CASGLVKGDPSYEQYF	TGTGCTAGTGGTTTGGTTAAGGGGGACCCGAGCTACGAGCAGTACTTC	many	TRBV12-5	TRBJ2-7	-
CAWGQDNQPQHF	TGTGCCTGGGGACAAGACAATCAGCCCCAGCATTTT	many	TRBV30	TRBJ1-5	-
CASSLGTGKGYGYTF	TGTGCCAGCAGCCTTGGGACAGGGAAAGGGTATGGCTACACCTTC	many	TRBV6-5	TRBJ1-2	TRBD1
CASSLGPSGRAREQYF	TGTGCCAGCAGCTTAGGACCTAGCGGGAGGGCTCGAGAGCAGTACTTC	many	TRBV7-2	TRBJ2-7	TRBD2
CASSIGSGTGGRAFF	TGTGCCAGTAGTATAGGCTCGGGGACAGGGGGCCGAGCTTTCTTT	few	TRBV19	TRBJ1-1	TRBD1